This entry concerns a single T cell receptor (beta chain). What it recognizes is unknown. The data were obtained in a study of T cells in Graves' hyperthyroidism and ophthalmopathy. Study background: Blood from the periphery was taken at initial diagnosis, before any treatment. Whole-study results and caveats: Blood also contained most expanded thyroid clonotypes above 0.001.

V dropped 6 bases and J dropped 0 bases, with 15 bases sitting between them. CDR3 length: 15 residues. Germline CDR1 reads MNHNS; CDR2 reads SASEGT. Clinical symptoms, serum thyroxine, TRAb, thyroid ultrasound and orbital computed tomography established diagnosis. PBMCs were obtained from 7.5 to 10 ml fresh peripheral blood. Amplification targeted TCR beta CDR3 regions from RNA transcripts. HTBI primers drove first-round RT-PCR of the TCR CDR3. MiXCR was run by TCRdb on the multiplex PCR reads, yielding one entry per CDR3 protein. The sample contains about 560,000 distinct CDR3 sequences, around 15% of which appear only once.

The J gene is TRBJ2-7, the V gene TRBV6-1, with D maybe TRBD1 (6 bases). This TCR came from a woman in her 40s with Graves' hyperthyroidism. Sequencing input: blood. CDR3 in DNA: TGTGCCAGCAGGCCCGAGACAGGCCTCTCCTACGAGCAGTACTTC. Amino acid sequence: CASRPETGLSYEQYF.